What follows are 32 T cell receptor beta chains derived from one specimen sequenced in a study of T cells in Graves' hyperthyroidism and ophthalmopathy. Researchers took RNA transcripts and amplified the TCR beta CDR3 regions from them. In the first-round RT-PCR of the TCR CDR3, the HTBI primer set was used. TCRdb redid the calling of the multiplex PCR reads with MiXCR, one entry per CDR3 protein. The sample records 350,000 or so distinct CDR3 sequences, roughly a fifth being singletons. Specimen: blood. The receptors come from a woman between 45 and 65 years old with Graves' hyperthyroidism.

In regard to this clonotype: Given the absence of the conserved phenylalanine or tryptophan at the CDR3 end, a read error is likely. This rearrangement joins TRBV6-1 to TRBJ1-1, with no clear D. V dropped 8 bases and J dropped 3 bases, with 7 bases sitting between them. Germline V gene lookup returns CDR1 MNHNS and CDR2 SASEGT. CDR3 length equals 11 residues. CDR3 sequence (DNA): TGTGCCAGCTTGGGCGACACTGAAGCTTTCCTT. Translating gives CASLGDTEAFL.

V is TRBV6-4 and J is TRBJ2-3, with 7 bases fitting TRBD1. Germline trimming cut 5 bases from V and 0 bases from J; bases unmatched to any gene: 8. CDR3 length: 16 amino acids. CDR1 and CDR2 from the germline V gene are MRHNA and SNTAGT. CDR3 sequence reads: CASSLQQGSSTDTQYF. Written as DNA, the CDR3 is TGTGCCAGCAGTTTGCAACAGGGGAGCAGCACAGATACGCAGTATTTT.

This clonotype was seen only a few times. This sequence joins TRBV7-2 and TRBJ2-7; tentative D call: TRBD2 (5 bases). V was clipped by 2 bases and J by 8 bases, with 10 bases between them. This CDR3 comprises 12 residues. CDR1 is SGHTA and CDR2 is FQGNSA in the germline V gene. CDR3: CASSLTRHQQYF. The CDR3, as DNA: TGTGCCAGCAGCTTAACTAGACACCAGCAGTACTTC.

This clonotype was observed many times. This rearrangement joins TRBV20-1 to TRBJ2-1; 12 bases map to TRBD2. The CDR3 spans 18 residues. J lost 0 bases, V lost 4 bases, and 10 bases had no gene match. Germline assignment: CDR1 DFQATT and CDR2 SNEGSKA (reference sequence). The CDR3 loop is CSATPGLAGTSSYNEQFF. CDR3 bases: TGCAGTGCTACCCCGGGACTAGCGGGTACCAGCTCCTACAATGAGCAGTTCTTC.

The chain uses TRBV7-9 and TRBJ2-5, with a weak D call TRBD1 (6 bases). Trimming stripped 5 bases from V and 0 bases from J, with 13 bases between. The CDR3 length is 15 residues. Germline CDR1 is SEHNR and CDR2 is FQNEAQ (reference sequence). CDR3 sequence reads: CASSPRTVNQETQYF. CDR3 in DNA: TGTGCCAGCAGCCCACGGACAGTCAACCAAGAGACCCAGTACTTC.

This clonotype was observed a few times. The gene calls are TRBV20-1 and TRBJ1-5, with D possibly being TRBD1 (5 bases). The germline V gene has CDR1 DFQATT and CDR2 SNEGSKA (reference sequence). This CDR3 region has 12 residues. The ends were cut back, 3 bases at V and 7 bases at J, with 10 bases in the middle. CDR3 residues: CSASRARQPQHF. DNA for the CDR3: TGCAGTGCTAGCAGGGCCCGACAGCCCCAGCATTTT.

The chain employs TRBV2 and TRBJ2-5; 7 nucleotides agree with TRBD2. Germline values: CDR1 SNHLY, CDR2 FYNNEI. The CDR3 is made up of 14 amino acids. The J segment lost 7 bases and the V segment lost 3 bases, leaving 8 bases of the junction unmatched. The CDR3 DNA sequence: TGTGCCAGCAGTGACCCCTCCGGGGAGGGGACCCAGTACTTC. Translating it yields CASSDPSGEGTQYF.

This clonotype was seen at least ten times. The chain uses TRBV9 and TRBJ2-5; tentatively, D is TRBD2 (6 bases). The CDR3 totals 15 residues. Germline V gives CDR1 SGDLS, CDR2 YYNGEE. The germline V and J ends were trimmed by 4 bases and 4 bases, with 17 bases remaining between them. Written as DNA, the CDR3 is TGTGCCAGCAGCAAACAGAGGAGGGGCGGAGAGACCCAGTACTTC. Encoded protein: CASSKQRRGGETQYF.

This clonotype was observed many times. CDR3 region: CASSEGRTRGTGELFF. CDR3 sequence (DNA): TGTGCCAGCAGTGAAGGGAGGACTAGGGGCACCGGGGAGCTGTTTTTT. The V call is TRBV2, the J call TRBJ2-2; 7 bases map to TRBD2. J gave up 4 bases and V 1 base, and 6 bases lay outside the gene matches. The CDR3 spans 16 residues. In germline, CDR1 is SNHLY, CDR2 FYNNEI.

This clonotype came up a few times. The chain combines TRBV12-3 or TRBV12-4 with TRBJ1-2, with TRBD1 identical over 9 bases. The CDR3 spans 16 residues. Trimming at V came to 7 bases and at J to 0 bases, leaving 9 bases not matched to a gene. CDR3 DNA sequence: TGTGCCAGCATCCCGACAGGGGGGATCACTAACTATGGCTACACCTTC. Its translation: CASIPTGGITNYGYTF.

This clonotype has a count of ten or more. CDR3 coding DNA: TGCAGCGTTGCATTTTCCCACAGGACCAGCTCTCAGGGCTACACCTTC. It is translated as CSVAFSHRTSSQGYTF. This sequence joins TRBV29-1 and TRBJ1-2; TRBD1 is a possible D gene (5 bases). The ends were cut back, 4 bases at V and 8 bases at J, with 26 bases in the middle. The CDR3 totals 16 residues. Looked up from germline, CDR1 is SQVTM and CDR2 is ANQGSEA.

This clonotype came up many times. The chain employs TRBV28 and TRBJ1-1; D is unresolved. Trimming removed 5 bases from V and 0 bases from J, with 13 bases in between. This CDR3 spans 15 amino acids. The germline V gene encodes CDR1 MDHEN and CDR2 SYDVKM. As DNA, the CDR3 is TGTGCCAGCAGTCCCGAACTAGGACTGAACACTGAAGCTTTCTTT. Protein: CASSPELGLNTEAFF.

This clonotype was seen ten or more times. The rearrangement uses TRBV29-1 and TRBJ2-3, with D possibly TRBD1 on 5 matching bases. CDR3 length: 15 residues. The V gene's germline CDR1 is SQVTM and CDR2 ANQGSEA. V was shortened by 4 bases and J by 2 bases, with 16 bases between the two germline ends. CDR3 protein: CSVAPFTGATDTQYF. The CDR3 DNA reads TGCAGCGTTGCTCCTTTCACAGGAGCCACAGATACGCAGTATTTT.

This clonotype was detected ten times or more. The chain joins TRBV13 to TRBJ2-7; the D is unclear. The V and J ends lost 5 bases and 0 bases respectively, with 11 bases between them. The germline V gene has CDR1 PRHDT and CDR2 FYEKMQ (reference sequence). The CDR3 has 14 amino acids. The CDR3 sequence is CASSPRALSYEQYF. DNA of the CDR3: TGTGCCAGCAGCCCCCGGGCCCTCTCCTACGAGCAGTACTTC.

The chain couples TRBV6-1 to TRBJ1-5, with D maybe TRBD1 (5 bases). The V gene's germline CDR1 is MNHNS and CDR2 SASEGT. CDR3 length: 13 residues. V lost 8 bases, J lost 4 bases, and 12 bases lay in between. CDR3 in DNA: TGTGCCAGCCGGTGGGGGATAAATCAGCCCCAGCATTTT. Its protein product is CASRWGINQPQHF.

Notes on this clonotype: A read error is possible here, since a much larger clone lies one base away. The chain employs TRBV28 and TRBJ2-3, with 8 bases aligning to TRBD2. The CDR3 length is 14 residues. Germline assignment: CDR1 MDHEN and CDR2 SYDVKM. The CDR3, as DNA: TGTACCAGCAGAAAACGGGGGGGCGCAGATACGCAGTATTTT. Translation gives CTSRKRGGADTQYF. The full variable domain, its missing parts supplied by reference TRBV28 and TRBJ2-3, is DVKVTQSSRYLVKRTGEKVFLECVQDMDHENMFWYRQDPGLGLRLIYFSYDVKMKEKGDIPEGYSVSREKKERFSLILESASTNQTSMYLCTSRKRGGADTQYFGPGTRLTVL.

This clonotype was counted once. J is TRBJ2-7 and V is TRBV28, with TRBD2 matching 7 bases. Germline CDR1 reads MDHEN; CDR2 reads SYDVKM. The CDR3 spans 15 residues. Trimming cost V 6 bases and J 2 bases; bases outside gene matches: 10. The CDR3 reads CASSLGGSGTYEQYF. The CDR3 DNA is TGTGCCAGCAGCCTCGGGGGGAGCGGGACCTACGAGCAGTACTTC.

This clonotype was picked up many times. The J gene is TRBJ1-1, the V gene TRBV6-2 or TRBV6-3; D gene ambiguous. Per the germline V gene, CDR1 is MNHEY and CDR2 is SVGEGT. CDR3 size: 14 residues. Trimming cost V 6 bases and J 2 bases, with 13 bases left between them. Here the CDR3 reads CASSQGSRNTEAFF. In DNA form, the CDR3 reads TGTGCCAGCAGCCAAGGCAGCAGAAACACTGAAGCTTTCTTT.

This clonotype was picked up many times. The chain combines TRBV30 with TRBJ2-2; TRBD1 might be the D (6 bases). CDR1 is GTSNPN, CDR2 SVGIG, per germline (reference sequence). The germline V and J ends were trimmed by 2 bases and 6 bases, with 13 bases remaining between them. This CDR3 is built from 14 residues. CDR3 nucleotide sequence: TGTGCCTGGAGTCCCCTCGACAGGCCCGGGGAGCTGTTTTTT. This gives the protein CAWSPLDRPGELFF.

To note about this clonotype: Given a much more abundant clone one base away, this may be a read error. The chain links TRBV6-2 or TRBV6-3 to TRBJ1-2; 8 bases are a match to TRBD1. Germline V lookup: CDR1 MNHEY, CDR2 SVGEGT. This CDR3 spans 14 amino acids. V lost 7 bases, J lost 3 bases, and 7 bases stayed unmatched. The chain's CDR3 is CASTDRGPDYGYTF. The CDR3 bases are TGTGCCAGCACCGACAGGGGACCAGACTATGGCTACACCTTC.

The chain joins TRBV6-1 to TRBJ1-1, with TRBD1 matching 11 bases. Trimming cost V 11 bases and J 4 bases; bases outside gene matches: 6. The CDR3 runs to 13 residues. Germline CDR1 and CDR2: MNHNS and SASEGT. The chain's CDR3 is CALKGQGATEAFF. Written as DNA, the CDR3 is TGTGCCTTAAAAGGACAGGGGGCCACTGAAGCTTTCTTT.

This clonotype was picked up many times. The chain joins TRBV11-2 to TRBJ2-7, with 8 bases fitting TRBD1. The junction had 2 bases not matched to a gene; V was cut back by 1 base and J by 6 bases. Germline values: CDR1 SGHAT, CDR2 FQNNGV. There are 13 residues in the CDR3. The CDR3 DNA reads TGTGCCAGCAGCTTAGGGACAGGGACCGAGCAGTACTTC. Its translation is CASSLGTGTEQYF.

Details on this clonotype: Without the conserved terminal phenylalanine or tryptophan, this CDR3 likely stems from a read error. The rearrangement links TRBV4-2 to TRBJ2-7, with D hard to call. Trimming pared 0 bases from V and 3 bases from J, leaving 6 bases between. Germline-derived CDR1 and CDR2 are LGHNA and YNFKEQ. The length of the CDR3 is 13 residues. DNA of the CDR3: TGTGCCAGCAGCCAAGATAAGAACTACGAGCAGTACCTC. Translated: CASSQDKNYEQYL.

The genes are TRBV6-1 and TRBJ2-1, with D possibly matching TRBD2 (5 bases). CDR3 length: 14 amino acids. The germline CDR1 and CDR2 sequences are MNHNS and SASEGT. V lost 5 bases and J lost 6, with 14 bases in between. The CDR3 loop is CASSRMAGGNEQFF. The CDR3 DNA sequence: TGTGCCAGCAGTAGGATGGCGGGTGGCAATGAGCAGTTCTTC.

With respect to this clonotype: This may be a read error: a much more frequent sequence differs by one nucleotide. CDR3 in amino acids: CASRRLVGEGEQYF. CDR3 DNA: TGTGCCAGCAGGCGACTAGTGGGAGAGGGGGAGCAGTACTTC. The chain couples TRBV12-3 or TRBV12-4 to TRBJ2-7; D is possibly TRBD2 (6 bases). The CDR3 length is 14 residues. V gave up 6 bases and J gave up 7 bases, with 19 bases separating them.

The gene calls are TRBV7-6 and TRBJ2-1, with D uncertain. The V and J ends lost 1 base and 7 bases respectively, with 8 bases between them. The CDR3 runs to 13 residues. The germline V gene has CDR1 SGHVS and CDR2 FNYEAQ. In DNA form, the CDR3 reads TGTGCCAGCAGCTTAGTGCCTGGAAATGAGCAGTTCTTC. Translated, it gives CASSLVPGNEQFF. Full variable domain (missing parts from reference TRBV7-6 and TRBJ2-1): GAGVSQSPRYKVTKRGQDVALRCDPISGHVSLYWYRQALGQGPEFLTYFNYEAQQDKSGLPNDRFSAERPEGSISTLTIQRTEQRDSAMYRCASSLVPGNEQFFGPGTRLTVL.

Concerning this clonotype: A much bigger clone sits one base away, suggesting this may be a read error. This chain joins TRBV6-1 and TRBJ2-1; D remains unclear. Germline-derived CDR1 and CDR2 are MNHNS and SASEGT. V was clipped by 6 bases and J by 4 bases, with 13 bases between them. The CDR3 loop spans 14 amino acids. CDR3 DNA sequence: TGTGCCAGCAGAGCCAGTCCTGGATACAATGAGCAGTTCTTC. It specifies CASRASPGYNEQFF.

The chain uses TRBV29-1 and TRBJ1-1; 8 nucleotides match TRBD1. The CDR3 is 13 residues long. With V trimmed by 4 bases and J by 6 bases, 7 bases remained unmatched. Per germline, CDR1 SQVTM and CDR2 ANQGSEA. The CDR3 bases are TGCAGCGTTGCATGGACAGGGCCTTCTGAAGCTTTCTTT. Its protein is CSVAWTGPSEAFF. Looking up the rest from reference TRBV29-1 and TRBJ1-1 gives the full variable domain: SAVISQKPSRDICQRGTSLTIQCQVDSQVTMMFWYRQQPGQSLTLIATANQGSEATYESGFVIDKFPISRPNLTFSTLTVSNMSPEDSSIYLCSVAWTGPSEAFFGQGTRLTVV.

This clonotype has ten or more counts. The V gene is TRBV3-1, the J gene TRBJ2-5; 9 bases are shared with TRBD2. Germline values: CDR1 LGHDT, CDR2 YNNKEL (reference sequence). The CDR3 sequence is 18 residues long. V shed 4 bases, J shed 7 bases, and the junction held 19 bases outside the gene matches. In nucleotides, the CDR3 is TGTGCCAGCAGCCCCCGGGAGTCTAGGCGGGAGGGAAGAGGGACCCAGTACTTC. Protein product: CASSPRESRREGRGTQYF.

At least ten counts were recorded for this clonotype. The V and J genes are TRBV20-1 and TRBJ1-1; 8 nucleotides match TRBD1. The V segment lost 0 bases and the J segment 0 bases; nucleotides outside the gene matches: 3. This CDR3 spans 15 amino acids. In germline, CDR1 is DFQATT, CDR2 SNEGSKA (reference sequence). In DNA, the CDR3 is TGCAGTGCTAGAGAGGGGACAGGCATGAACACTGAAGCTTTCTTT. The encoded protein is CSAREGTGMNTEAFF.

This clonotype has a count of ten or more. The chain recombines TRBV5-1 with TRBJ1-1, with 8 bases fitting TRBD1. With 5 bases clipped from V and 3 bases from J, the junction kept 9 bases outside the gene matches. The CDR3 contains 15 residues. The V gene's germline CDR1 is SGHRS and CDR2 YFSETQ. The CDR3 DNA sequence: TGCGCCAGCAGACAAAGACAGGGGACGGACACTGAAGCTTTCTTT. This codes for CASRQRQGTDTEAFF.

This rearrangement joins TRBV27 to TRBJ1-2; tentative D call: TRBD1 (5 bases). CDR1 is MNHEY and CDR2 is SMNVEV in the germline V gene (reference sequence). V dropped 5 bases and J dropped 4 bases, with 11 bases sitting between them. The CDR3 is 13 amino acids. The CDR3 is CASSPGGAYGYTF. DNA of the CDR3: TGTGCCAGCAGTCCAGGTGGGGCCTATGGCTACACCTTC.